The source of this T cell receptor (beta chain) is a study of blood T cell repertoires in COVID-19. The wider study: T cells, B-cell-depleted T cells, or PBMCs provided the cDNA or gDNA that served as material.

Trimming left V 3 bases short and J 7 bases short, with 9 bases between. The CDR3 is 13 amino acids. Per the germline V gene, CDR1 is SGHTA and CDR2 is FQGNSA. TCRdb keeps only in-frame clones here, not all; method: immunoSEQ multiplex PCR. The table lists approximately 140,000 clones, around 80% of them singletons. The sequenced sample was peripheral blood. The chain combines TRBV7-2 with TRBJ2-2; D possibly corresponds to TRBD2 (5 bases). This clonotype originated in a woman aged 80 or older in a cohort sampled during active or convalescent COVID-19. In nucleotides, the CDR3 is TGTGCCAGCAGCTTGGACTCCGGCGGGGAGCTGTTTTTT. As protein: CASSLDSGGELFF.